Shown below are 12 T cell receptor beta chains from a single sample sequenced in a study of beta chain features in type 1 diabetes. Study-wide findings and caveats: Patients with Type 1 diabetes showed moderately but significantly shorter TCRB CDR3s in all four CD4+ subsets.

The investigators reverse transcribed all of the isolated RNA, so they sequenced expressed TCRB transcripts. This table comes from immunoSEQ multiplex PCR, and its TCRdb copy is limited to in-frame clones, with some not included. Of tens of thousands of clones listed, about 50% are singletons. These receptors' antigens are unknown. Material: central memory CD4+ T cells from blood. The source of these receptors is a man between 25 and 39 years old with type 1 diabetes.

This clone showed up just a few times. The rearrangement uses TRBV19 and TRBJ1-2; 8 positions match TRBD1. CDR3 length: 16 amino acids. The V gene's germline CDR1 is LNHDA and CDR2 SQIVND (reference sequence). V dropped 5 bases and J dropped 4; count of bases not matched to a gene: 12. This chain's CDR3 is CASSPRMDRAPYGYTF. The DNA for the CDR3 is TGTGCCAGTAGTCCTCGTATGGACAGGGCGCCCTATGGCTACACCTTC.

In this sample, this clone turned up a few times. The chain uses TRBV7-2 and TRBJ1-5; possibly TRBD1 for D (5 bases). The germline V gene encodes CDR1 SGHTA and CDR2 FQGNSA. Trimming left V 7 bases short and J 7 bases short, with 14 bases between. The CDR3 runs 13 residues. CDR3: CASTLTGGQPQHF. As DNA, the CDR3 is TGTGCCAGCACCCTTACGGGGGGGCAGCCCCAGCATTTT.

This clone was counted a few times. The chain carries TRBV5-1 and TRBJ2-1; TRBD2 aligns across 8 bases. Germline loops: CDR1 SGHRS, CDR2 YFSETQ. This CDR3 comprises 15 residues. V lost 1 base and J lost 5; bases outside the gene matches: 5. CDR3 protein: CASSLKAGADNEQFF. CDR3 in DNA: TGCGCCAGCAGCTTGAAAGCGGGAGCCGACAATGAGCAGTTCTTC.

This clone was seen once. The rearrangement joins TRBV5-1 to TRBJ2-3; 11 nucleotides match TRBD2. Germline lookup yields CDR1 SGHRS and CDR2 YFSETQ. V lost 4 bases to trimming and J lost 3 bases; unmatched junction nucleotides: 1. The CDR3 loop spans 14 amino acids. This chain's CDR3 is CASSRTSGTDTQYF. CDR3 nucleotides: TGCGCCAGCAGCCGGACTAGCGGGACAGATACGCAGTATTTT.

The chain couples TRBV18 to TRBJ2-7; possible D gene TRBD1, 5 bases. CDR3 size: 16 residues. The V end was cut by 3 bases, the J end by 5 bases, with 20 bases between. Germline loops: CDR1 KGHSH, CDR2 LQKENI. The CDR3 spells CASSPTEPGNYDEQYF. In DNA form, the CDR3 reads TGTGCCAGCTCACCGACCGAGCCAGGGAATTACGACGAGCAGTACTTC.

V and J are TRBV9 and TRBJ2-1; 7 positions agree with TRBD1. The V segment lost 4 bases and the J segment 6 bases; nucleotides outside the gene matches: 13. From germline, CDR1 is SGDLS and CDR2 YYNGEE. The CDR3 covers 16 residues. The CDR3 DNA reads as TGTGCCAGCAGCTCCACCGGGACAGTCATCTTCAATGAGCAGTTCTTC. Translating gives CASSSTGTVIFNEQFF.

The CDR3, as DNA: TGTGCCAGCAGCGTAGCTGTAGGCGGAGAGACCCAGTACTTC. Translation: CASSVAVGGETQYF. V and J are TRBV9 and TRBJ2-5; no reliable D call. V gave up 0 bases and J gave up 4 bases, with 10 bases separating them. The CDR3 is 14 residues long. The V gene's germline CDR1 is SGDLS and CDR2 YYNGEE. The variable domain in full, completed from reference TRBV9 and TRBJ2-5, reads DSGVTQTPKHLITATGQRVTLRCSPRSGDLSVYWYQQSLDQGLQFLIQYYNGEERAKGNILERFSAQQFPDLHSELNLSSLELGDSALYFCASSVAVGGETQYFGPGTRLLVL.

The CDR3 reads CATKGRGSYNEQFF. Here the CDR3 DNA reads TGTGCCACCAAAGGGCGGGGGTCCTACAATGAGCAGTTCTTC. The V and J genes are TRBV15 and TRBJ2-1, with 7 nucleotides matching TRBD2. The CDR3 sequence is 14 residues long. Trimming at V came to 7 bases and at J to 1 base, leaving 4 bases not matched to a gene. Germline V gene data show CDR1 as LNHNV and CDR2 as YYDKDF (reference sequence). Full variable domain (outside the CDR3, taken from reference TRBV15 and TRBJ2-1): DAMVIQNPRYQVTQFGKPVTLSCSQTLNHNVMYWYQQKSSQAPKLLFHYYDKDFNNEADTPDNFQSRRPNTSFCFLDIRSPGLGDTAMYLCATKGRGSYNEQFFGPGTRLTVL.

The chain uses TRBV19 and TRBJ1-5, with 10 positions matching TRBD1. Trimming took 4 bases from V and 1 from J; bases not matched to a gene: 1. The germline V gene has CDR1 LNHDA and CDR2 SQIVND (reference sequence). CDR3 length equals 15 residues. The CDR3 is CASSTDRGSNQPQHF. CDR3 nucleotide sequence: TGTGCCAGTAGTACGGACAGGGGGAGCAATCAGCCCCAGCATTTT.

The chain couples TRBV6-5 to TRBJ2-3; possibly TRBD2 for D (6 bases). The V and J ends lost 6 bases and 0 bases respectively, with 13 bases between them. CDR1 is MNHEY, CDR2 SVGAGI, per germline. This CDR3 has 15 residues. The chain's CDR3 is CASSPGDSSTDTQYF. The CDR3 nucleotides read TGTGCCAGCAGCCCTGGGGACTCCAGCACAGATACGCAGTATTTT.

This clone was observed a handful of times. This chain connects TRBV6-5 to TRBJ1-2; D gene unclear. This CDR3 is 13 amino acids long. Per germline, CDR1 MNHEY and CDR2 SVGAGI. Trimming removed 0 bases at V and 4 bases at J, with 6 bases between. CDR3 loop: CASSYSEGYGYTF. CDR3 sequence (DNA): TGTGCCAGCAGTTACTCGGAGGGCTATGGCTACACCTTC.

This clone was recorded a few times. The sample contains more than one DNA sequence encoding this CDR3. CDR3 nucleotide sequence: TGTGCCAGCAGCTTGGAAGGATTTGGGGGGGAGACCCAGTACTTC. Its protein is CASSLEGFGGETQYF. This chain uses TRBV5-4 with TRBJ2-5; D may be TRBD2 (6 bases). The germline V gene has CDR1 SGHNT and CDR2 YYREEE (reference sequence). The CDR3 has 15 residues. Trimming removed 0 bases at V and 5 bases at J, with 14 bases between.